One sample yielded the 21 T cell receptor beta chains listed below, sequenced in a study of cytomegalovirus exposure and HLA in healthy donors. This PCR relied on a set of 60 Vbeta primers and 13 Jbeta primers. Sequenced by immunoSEQ multiplex PCR; TCRdb stores in-frame clones only, minus some. This sample carries roughly 160,000 clones, around 80% of them seen once, and the ten largest clones take 1%. Source material: PBMCs. These receptors were obtained from a woman between 45 and 65 years old in good health and CMV-seropositive.

This clone was recorded only once. The gene calls are TRBV13 and TRBJ2-7, with 7 bases that match TRBD1. Germline V gene lookup returns CDR1 PRHDT and CDR2 FYEKMQ (reference sequence). CDR3 length: 14 amino acids. The ends lost 7 bases at V and 3 bases at J; junction bases unmatched: 9. The CDR3 DNA reads TGTGCCAGCACCTACGGACAGGTGAACTACGAGCAGTACTTC. This codes for CASTYGQVNYEQYF.

This clone appeared a single time. This chain links TRBV5-1 with TRBJ2-7, with D possibly TRBD1 on 6 matching bases. CDR1 SGHRS and CDR2 YFSETQ come from the germline V gene. The CDR3 totals 14 residues. Deletions cut 4 bases from V and 0 bases from J, with 11 bases between. CDR3 protein: CASSKDSSSYEQYF. The CDR3 coding sequence is TGCGCCAGCAGCAAGGACAGTAGCTCCTACGAGCAGTACTTC.

This rearrangement joins TRBV6-1 to TRBJ2-3, with TRBD2 as a possible D gene (6 bases). This CDR3 has 13 amino acids. V lost 8 bases and J 6 bases, leaving 15 bases between the germline ends. Germline assignment: CDR1 MNHNS and CDR2 SASEGT. The CDR3 DNA reads as TGTGCCAGCGCCAGCGGCGGGGTGGATACGCAGTATTTT. Translating gives CASASGGVDTQYF.

Worth noting for this clone: One end of the junction varies from germline; a read error may be responsible. The chain has TRBV7-9 and TRBJ2-7, with 11 bases that match TRBD2. This CDR3 comprises 15 residues. Per germline, CDR1 SEHNR and CDR2 FQNEAQ (reference sequence). CDR3 loop: CSSSLAGGASYEQYF. CDR3 DNA: TGTTCCAGCAGCTTAGCGGGGGGGGCCTCCTACGAGCAGTACTTC.

J is TRBJ1-4 and V is TRBV2; unclear D gene. Germline assignment: CDR1 SNHLY and CDR2 FYNNEI. The CDR3 runs to 12 residues. Deletions cut 10 bases from V and 4 bases from J, with 10 bases between. In DNA form, the CDR3 reads TGTGCCACTACCGGGTTTAATGAAAAACTGTTTTTT. This encodes CATTGFNEKLFF. Variable domain in full (rest from reference TRBV2 and TRBJ1-4): EPEVTQTPSHQVTQMGQEVILRCVPISNHLYFYWYRQILGQKVEFLVSFYNNEISEKSEIFDDQFSVERPDGSNFTLKIRSTKLEDSAMYFCATTGFNEKLFFGSGTQLSVL.

This chain's CDR3 is CASSPYRGSTYNEQFF. CDR3 coding DNA: TGTGCCAGCAGCCCGTATCGGGGATCAACCTACAATGAGCAGTTCTTC. The V gene is TRBV7-2, the J gene TRBJ2-1, with a possible D match to TRBD2 (5 bases). This CDR3 is built from 16 residues. Germline V gene lookup returns CDR1 SGHTA and CDR2 FQGNSA. Trimming stripped 5 bases from V and 2 bases from J, with 16 bases between.

In this sample, this clone turned up once. The DNA of the CDR3 is TGTGCCACCCGAGGCACCGGGGAGCTGTTTTTT. Protein sequence: CATRGTGELFF. The chain combines TRBV2 with TRBJ2-2; no definite D call. Germline assignment: CDR1 SNHLY and CDR2 FYNNEI. This CDR3 is 11 amino acids long. The V gene lost 10 bases and the J gene lost 4 bases, with 7 bases spanning the gap.

This rearrangement joins TRBV5-1 to TRBJ2-3; D is possibly TRBD2 (6 bases). The CDR3 spans 15 residues. V shed 3 bases and J shed 2 bases, with 13 bases lying between them. From germline, CDR1 is SGHRS and CDR2 YFSETQ. The CDR3 nucleotides are TGCGCCAGCAGCTCGGGCGGGGAGTCCACAGATACGCAGTATTTT. Protein sequence: CASSSGGESTDTQYF.

The J gene is TRBJ1-2, the V gene TRBV28; 8 bases align to TRBD1. V dropped 2 bases and J dropped 4; count of bases not matched to a gene: 3. The germline gives CDR1 MDHEN, CDR2 SYDVKM. The CDR3 runs to 14 residues. The CDR3 DNA is TGTGCCAGCAGTTTAGGGACAGGACTCTATGGCTACACCTTC. Translating gives CASSLGTGLYGYTF.

As concerns this clone: One end of the junction does not line up with germline, which may come from a read error. The CDR3 DNA reads TGTACCAGCAATGCGGGGAGTCAAGAGACCCAGTACTTC. This sequence encodes CTSNAGSQETQYF. V gene TRBV2 combines with J gene TRBJ2-5; possibly TRBD2 for D (6 bases). The CDR3 has 13 amino acids. Germline V gives CDR1 SNHLY, CDR2 FYNNEI.

The chain couples TRBV11-3 to TRBJ1-3; D gene unclear. The CDR3 is made up of 14 amino acids. V was shortened by 5 bases and J by 4 bases, with 12 bases between the two germline ends. Per germline, CDR1 SGHNT and CDR2 YENEEA. The CDR3 DNA follows: TGTGCCAGCAGCCCTTCCACAACGGGAAACACCATATATTTT. Encoded protein: CASSPSTTGNTIYF.

This chain joins TRBV15 and TRBJ2-3; D call uncertain. The germline CDR1 and CDR2 sequences are LNHNV and YYDKDF (reference sequence). This CDR3 spans 13 amino acids. V was clipped by 5 bases and J by 3 bases, with 9 bases between them. The CDR3 loop reads CATSHSRTDTQYF. CDR3 DNA sequence: TGTGCCACCAGCCACTCGAGGACAGATACGCAGTATTTT.

V and J are TRBV7-2 and TRBJ2-7, with TRBD2 matching over 8 bases. V lost 11 bases to trimming and J lost 3 bases; unmatched junction nucleotides: 9. The CDR3 loop spans 13 amino acids. Germline CDR1 reads SGHTA; CDR2 reads FQGNSA. The CDR3 coding sequence is TGTGCCTCAATGGGGAGCGGGAGCTACGAGCAGTACTTC. Translation gives CASMGSGSYEQYF.

V usage is TRBV7-2 and J usage is TRBJ1-3; 7 bases match TRBD1. V lost 0 bases and J lost 2; bases outside the gene matches: 1. Per the germline V gene, CDR1 is SGHTA and CDR2 is FQGNSA. There are 15 residues in the CDR3. CDR3 sequence (DNA): TGTGCCAGCAGCTTAGCCAGGGGGACTGGAAACACCATATATTTT. Translating it yields CASSLARGTGNTIYF.

V usage is TRBV5-1 and J usage is TRBJ2-5; 9 bases map to TRBD1. J was trimmed by 5 bases and V by 6 bases; bases with no gene match: 14. Per germline, CDR1 SGHRS and CDR2 YFSETQ. The CDR3 loop spans 16 amino acids. The CDR3 sequence is CASTQIGQGLRETQYF. CDR3 nucleotides: TGCGCCAGCACCCAAATAGGACAGGGGTTAAGGGAGACCCAGTACTTC.

This chain uses TRBV10-1 with TRBJ2-7; possible D gene TRBD1, 5 bases. The CDR3 is 13 amino acids. Germline lookup yields CDR1 WNHNN and CDR2 SYGVQD (reference sequence). Written as DNA, the CDR3 is TGCGCAGAAAAGGGAACAGGTATATACGAGCAGTACTTC. This sequence encodes CAEKGTGIYEQYF.

The J gene is TRBJ2-5, the V gene TRBV5-8; TRBD2 matches at 10 bases. The junction had 6 bases not matched to a gene; V was cut back by 2 bases and J by 5 bases. This CDR3 comprises 15 residues. Per germline, CDR1 SGHTS and CDR2 YDEGEE. The CDR3 protein is CASSLGLAEKETQYF. Written as DNA, the CDR3 is TGTGCCAGCAGCTTAGGACTAGCGGAAAAGGAGACCCAGTACTTC.

The chain has TRBV18 and TRBJ2-5, with 15 nucleotides matching TRBD2. The germline V gene has CDR1 KGHSH and CDR2 LQKENI. This CDR3 is built from 17 residues. V dropped 3 bases and J dropped 8; count of bases not matched to a gene: 10. The CDR3 DNA follows: TGTGCCAGCTCACCGGCGGGACTAGCGGGGGGTATACGAACCCAGTACTTC. Translated: CASSPAGLAGGIRTQYF.

In DNA, the CDR3 is TGTGCCAGCAGTGAAGCCCGACAGGACCCTGAAGCTTTCTTT. This sequence encodes CASSEARQDPEAFF. The rearrangement joins TRBV2 to TRBJ1-1; D may be TRBD1 (6 bases). This CDR3 is built from 14 residues. Trimming removed 0 bases at V and 6 bases at J, with 11 bases between. CDR1 is SNHLY and CDR2 is FYNNEI in the germline V gene.

This rearrangement joins TRBV7-9 to TRBJ2-2, with D unclear. CDR1 SEHNR and CDR2 FQNEAQ come from the germline V gene (reference sequence). The CDR3 has 15 residues. V was shortened by 5 bases and J by 2 bases, with 12 bases between the two germline ends. The chain's CDR3 is CASSIRQSNTGELFF. For the CDR3, the DNA is TGTGCCAGCAGCATCCGTCAGTCAAACACCGGGGAGCTGTTTTTT. Variable domain in full (rest from reference TRBV7-9 and TRBJ2-2): DTGVSQNPRHKITKRGQNVTFRCDPISEHNRLYWYRQTLGQGPEFLTYFQNEAQLEKSRLLSDRFSAERPKGSFSTLEIQRTEQGDSAMYLCASSIRQSNTGELFFGEGSRLTVL.

The gene calls are TRBV21-1 and TRBJ2-2; TRBD2, the table's D call, was not compared with the DNA. TRBV21-1 is deemed a pseudogene. The CDR3 spans 16 residues. Here the CDR3 reads CASSNQAGGCTGELFF. In nucleotides, the CDR3 is TGTGCCAGCAGCAATCAAGCGGGAGGGTGTACCGGGGAGCTGTTTTTT.